The 18 T cell receptor beta chains reported below all come from one sample, sequenced in a study of neurological immune-mediated disorders. MiXCR was run by TCRdb on the 5' RACE reads, yielding one entry per CDR3 protein. The sample has approximately 49,000 distinct CDR3 sequences, 10% seen once; the top ten hold 1.5% to 2%. Time point described: longitudinal time-point 1 (baseline). The sequenced sample consisted of PBMCs. These receptor sequences come from a woman aged 40 to 50 in good health.

This clonotype was observed at least ten times. The V and J genes are TRBV29-1 and TRBJ2-2; tentative D call: TRBD2 (6 bases). V shed 4 bases and J shed 7 bases, with 22 bases lying between them. CDR3 size: 16 residues. In germline, CDR1 is SQVTM, CDR2 ANQGSEA. The CDR3 loop reads CSVGPGVLQGYGELFF. The CDR3 coding sequence is TGCAGCGTTGGCCCGGGGGTTCTGCAGGGTTACGGGGAGCTGTTTTTT.

In nucleotides, the CDR3 is TGCGCCAGCAGCCACCGGGACAGGGGGCGTATGAACACTGAAGCTTTCTTT. It codes for CASSHRDRGRMNTEAFF. The chain has TRBV5-1 and TRBJ1-1; 12 bases are a match to TRBD1. Germline CDR1 reads SGHRS; CDR2 reads YFSETQ. CDR3 length: 17 amino acids. V shed 4 bases and J 0 bases; nucleotides not matched to a gene: 7.

The sample holds many counts of this clonotype. J is TRBJ1-2 and V is TRBV20-1; possibly TRBD1 for D (5 bases). Per germline, CDR1 DFQATT and CDR2 SNEGSKA (reference sequence). Deletions cut 3 bases from V and 4 bases from J, with 12 bases between. This CDR3 is built from 13 residues. CDR3 sequence: CSASVGRSYGYTF. In DNA form, the CDR3 reads TGCAGTGCTAGTGTGGGACGAAGCTATGGCTACACCTTC.

This clonotype was observed at least ten times. The V call is TRBV12-3 or TRBV12-4, the J call TRBJ2-7; D unclear. Deletions cut 4 bases from V and 4 bases from J, with 23 bases between. The CDR3 runs to 17 residues. This CDR3 is CASSSGEAIPFSYEQYF. CDR3 nucleotides: TGTGCCAGCAGTTCCGGAGAGGCAATCCCCTTCTCTTACGAGCAGTACTTC.

This clonotype was recorded at least ten times. One junction end disagrees with the germline gene, perhaps due to a read error. The chain uses TRBV7-2 and TRBJ2-7; unclear D gene. CDR3 length: 16 residues. CDR1 and CDR2 (germline): SGHTA, FQGNSA. The CDR3 sequence: CANSLANRVSYYEQYF. In nucleotides, the CDR3 is TGTGCCAACAGCTTAGCTAATCGGGTATCCTACTACGAGCAGTACTTC.

On this clonotype itself: A single base separates this from a much larger clone, so it may be a read error. The rearrangement uses TRBV20-1 and TRBJ2-7; no clear D. Germline V gene data show CDR1 as DFQATT and CDR2 as SNEGSKA (reference sequence). CDR3 length equals 12 residues. This CDR3 is CSARKTSYEEYF. In DNA, the CDR3 is TGCAGTGCTAGAAAGACCTCCTACGAGGAGTACTTC.

This clonotype was seen more than once but under ten times. The rearrangement links TRBV4-3 to TRBJ2-1, with TRBD1 as a possible D gene (6 bases). Trimming pared 3 bases from V and 2 bases from J, leaving 26 bases between. The germline CDR1 and CDR2 sequences are LGHNA and YSLEER. The length of the CDR3 is 20 residues. The CDR3 DNA reads as TGCGCCAGCAGCCATGTTAGAATACCTCTCCCGGGACAAGCCTACAATGAGCAGTTCTTC. As protein: CASSHVRIPLPGQAYNEQFF.

In this sample, this clonotype turned up a few times. The chain joins TRBV5-6 to TRBJ1-3; 10 nucleotides agree with TRBD1. CDR1 SGHDT and CDR2 YYEEEE come from the germline V gene. Unmatched junction bases numbered 4, after V lost 3 bases and J lost 4 bases. This CDR3 has 15 residues. The CDR3 loop reads CASSWGTGAGNTIYF. The CDR3 DNA reads as TGTGCCAGCAGCTGGGGGACAGGGGCAGGAAACACCATATATTTT.

This clonotype appeared many times. This sequence joins TRBV27 and TRBJ2-2; the match to TRBD1 covers 8 bases. The ends lost 8 bases at V and 4 bases at J; junction bases unmatched: 3. The CDR3 loop spans 13 amino acids. Germline V gene sequence: CDR1 MNHEY, CDR2 SMNVEV (reference sequence). CDR3 in DNA: TGTGCCAGCGGACAGGGAAGCACCGGGGAGCTGTTTTTT. It codes for CASGQGSTGELFF.

The chain has TRBV7-2 and TRBJ2-4; 7 nucleotides line up with TRBD2. V lost 7 bases and J lost 3; bases outside the gene matches: 18. Germline V gene data show CDR1 as SGHTA and CDR2 as FQGNSA. This CDR3 is built from 18 residues. CDR3 coding DNA: TGTGCCAGCACCCAAGGCGGGGGTCTGGTACGGTTCAAAAACATTCAGTACTTC. It encodes CASTQGGGLVRFKNIQYF.

This clonotype was recorded many times. The chain uses TRBV11-2 and TRBJ2-1, with 8 bases matching TRBD1. The CDR3 covers 17 residues. The trim removed 4 bases at V and 2 bases at J, leaving 10 bases unmatched. CDR1 is SGHAT, CDR2 FQNNGV, per germline. DNA for the CDR3: TGTGCCAGCAGCTCATACTTCGGGACAGGTACCTACAATGAGCAGTTCTTC. Its protein is CASSSYFGTGTYNEQFF.

This clonotype was recorded at least ten times. V and J are TRBV5-1 and TRBJ1-1; maybe TRBD1 (6 bases). V dropped 0 bases and J dropped 7 bases, with 16 bases sitting between them. This CDR3 is 15 amino acids long. Germline CDR1 SGHRS, CDR2 YFSETQ. CDR3 coding DNA: TGCGCCAGCAGCTTGGTCCCTGGACAGTATAATGAAGCTTTCTTT. This codes for CASSLVPGQYNEAFF.

This clonotype was seen ten or more times. J is TRBJ1-3 and V is TRBV18, with 8 positions matching TRBD1. This CDR3 comprises 17 residues. The V gene's germline CDR1 is KGHSH and CDR2 LQKENI. J lost 4 bases, V lost 0 bases, and 8 bases had no gene match. The CDR3 region is CASSPPGQATRGNTIYF. CDR3 nucleotides: TGTGCCAGCTCACCACCGGGACAGGCGACCCGAGGAAACACCATATATTTT.

The CDR3 bases are TGTGCCAGCAGAAGGGACAGCATGAACACTGAAGCTTTCTTT. Translation: CASRRDSMNTEAFF. The chain has TRBV6-4 and TRBJ1-1; 7 nucleotides align to TRBD1. CDR3 length: 14 amino acids. The germline V gene has CDR1 MRHNA and CDR2 SNTAGT. V lost 6 bases and J lost 0; bases outside the gene matches: 4.

This clonotype was observed at least ten times. The gene calls are TRBV12-3 or TRBV12-4 and TRBJ1-4, with TRBD1 as a possible D gene (5 bases). V lost 7 bases to trimming and J lost 6 bases, with 15 bases between them. The CDR3 totals 14 residues. The CDR3: CASTRGPGDEKLFF. CDR3 nucleotides: TGTGCCAGCACCCGGGGCCCGGGGGATGAAAAACTGTTTTTT.

This clonotype was recorded at least ten times. The chain links TRBV10-3 to TRBJ2-7; 10 nucleotides agree with TRBD2. This CDR3 spans 15 amino acids. Looked up from germline, CDR1 is ENHRY and CDR2 is SYGVKD. Unmatched junction bases numbered 5, after V lost 0 bases and J lost 6 bases. CDR3 bases: TGTGCCATCAGTGAGTCACTAGCGGGGTTTGCCGAGCAGTACTTC. Translation gives CAISESLAGFAEQYF.

This chain uses TRBV5-1 with TRBJ1-2, with D maybe TRBD1 (6 bases). Germline lookup yields CDR1 SGHRS and CDR2 YFSETQ. The CDR3 is 14 residues long. Trimming took off 4 bases at V and 4 bases at J, with 14 bases between the two ends. CDR3 DNA: TGCGCCAGCAGCACCGACGGGGGCAGCTATGGCTACACCTTC. Residues: CASSTDGGSYGYTF.

The sample holds many counts of this clonotype. The chain carries TRBV5-5 and TRBJ1-6, with TRBD1 identical over 9 bases. CDR1 is SGHKS and CDR2 is YYEKEE in the germline V gene (reference sequence). This CDR3 has 19 amino acids. V lost 5 bases, J lost 2 bases, and 14 bases stayed unmatched. Here the CDR3 DNA reads TGTGCCAGCAGTTCTAGCTCGAAACAGGGGGCCGCCTATAATTCACCCCTCCACTTT. This translates into CASSSSSKQGAAYNSPLHF.